These 29 T cell receptor beta chains were all obtained from the same sample, sequenced in a study of control samples from healthy donors and cancer patients. Sequencing used immunoSEQ multiplex PCR; TCRdb keeps in-frame clones, though not all of them. The sample carries just under 100,000 clones, approximately 93% recorded once. Sequenced: blood. The receptors derive from a man between 18 and 29 years old in good health.

V gene TRBV19 combines with J gene TRBJ2-2; 10 bases line up with TRBD1. After removal of 7 bases from V and 5 bases from J, the junction contained 7 bases not matched to a gene. This CDR3 has 15 amino acids. Germline loops: CDR1 LNHDA, CDR2 SQIVND (reference sequence). The CDR3 bases are TGTGCCAGTACACTGACAGGGGGCTTTACCGGGGAGCTGTTTTTT. Its translation is CASTLTGGFTGELFF.

The chain carries TRBV30 and TRBJ2-7; the D gene is possibly TRBD1 (6 bases). The germline CDR1 and CDR2 sequences are GTSNPN and SVGIG (reference sequence). The CDR3 contains 13 residues. Deletions cut 5 bases from V and 2 bases from J, with 13 bases between. CDR3 nucleotides: TGTGCCTGGGGCCGGGACACCACCTACGAGCAGTACTTC. Its translation is CAWGRDTTYEQYF.

This clone occurred once. V gene TRBV5-1 combines with J gene TRBJ2-3; 8 bases are shared with TRBD1. CDR1 and CDR2 (germline): SGHRS, YFSETQ. The CDR3 runs 14 residues. The ends lost 3 bases at V and 2 bases at J; junction bases unmatched: 2. The CDR3 DNA follows: TGCGCCAGCAGCTGGGACAGGTACACAGATACGCAGTATTTT. It is translated as CASSWDRYTDTQYF.

V and J are TRBV15 and TRBJ1-2, with D tentatively TRBD1 (6 bases). In germline, CDR1 is LNHNV, CDR2 YYDKDF (reference sequence). The CDR3 totals 14 residues. Trimming took off 3 bases at V and 7 bases at J, with 15 bases between the two ends. In DNA form, the CDR3 reads TGTGCCACCAGCAGGGAACAGGGAGCTGGTGGCTACACCTTC. It codes for CATSREQGAGGYTF.

J is TRBJ2-2 and V is TRBV4-1; D may correspond to TRBD1 or TRBD2 (5 bases each). CDR1 and CDR2 from the germline V gene are MGHRA and YSYEKL. The CDR3 loop spans 14 amino acids. Trimming pared 4 bases from V and 1 base from J, leaving 7 bases between. CDR3 in amino acids: CASSRDGNTGELFF. Here the CDR3 DNA reads TGCGCCAGCAGCCGGGACGGGAACACCGGGGAGCTGTTTTTT.

The chain carries TRBV27 and TRBJ1-5, with D unresolved. The CDR3 contains 13 residues. Trimming left V 6 bases short and J 4 bases short, with 10 bases between. Per the germline V gene, CDR1 is MNHEY and CDR2 is SMNVEV (reference sequence). This chain's CDR3 is CASRSHSNQPQHF. In DNA, the CDR3 is TGTGCCAGCAGATCACACTCTAATCAGCCCCAGCATTTT.

This clone was detected only once. The V and J genes are TRBV30 and TRBJ1-1; D might be TRBD1 (5 bases). V lost 2 bases and J 0 bases, leaving 7 bases between the germline ends. Germline-derived CDR1 and CDR2 are GTSNPN and SVGIG (reference sequence). This CDR3 contains 13 residues. CDR3 sequence reads: CAWSKQVNTEAFF. In nucleotides, the CDR3 is TGTGCCTGGAGTAAACAGGTGAACACTGAAGCTTTCTTT.

The genes are TRBV27 and TRBJ1-5; TRBD1 matches 7 bases. The germline V gene has CDR1 MNHEY and CDR2 SMNVEV (reference sequence). CDR3 length equals 13 residues. Losses at the gene ends were 6 bases for V and 6 bases for J; bases not matched to a gene: 5. This CDR3 reads CASRTGLGQPQHF. The CDR3 DNA reads as TGTGCCAGCAGGACAGGGTTGGGTCAGCCCCAGCATTTT.

The chain recombines TRBV6-2 or TRBV6-3 with TRBJ2-1; the match to TRBD2 covers 10 bases. Looked up from germline, CDR1 is MNHEY and CDR2 is SVGEGT. Germline trimming cut 2 bases from V and 4 bases from J; bases unmatched to any gene: 2. The CDR3 has 15 amino acids. The CDR3 spells CASSYASGSYNEQFF. The CDR3 coding sequence is TGTGCCAGCAGTTACGCTAGCGGGAGTTACAATGAGCAGTTCTTC.

This chain links TRBV15 with TRBJ1-2; no firm D call. Deletions cut 0 bases from V and 8 bases from J, with 10 bases between. In germline, CDR1 is LNHNV, CDR2 YYDKDF (reference sequence). This CDR3 has 13 amino acids. CDR3 sequence: CATSRDLGLGYTF. CDR3 in DNA: TGTGCCACCAGCAGAGATTTGGGTTTGGGCTACACCTTC.

The chain recombines TRBV6-4 with TRBJ1-2; D might be TRBD1 (5 bases). Deletions cut 4 bases from V and 7 bases from J, with 16 bases between. Germline V gives CDR1 MRHNA, CDR2 SNTAGT. This CDR3 region has 14 residues. The CDR3 loop is CASSVDLGPSGYTF. CDR3 nucleotides: TGTGCCAGCAGTGTGGATCTGGGGCCTAGTGGCTACACCTTC.

The rearrangement links TRBV7-9 to TRBJ2-7, with a tentative D call TRBD1 (5 bases). The CDR3 is 14 amino acids. The germline V gene encodes CDR1 SEHNR and CDR2 FQNEAQ (reference sequence). V was cut by 2 bases and J by 4 bases, with 12 bases left in between. The CDR3 DNA follows: TGTGCCAGCAGCTTACAGGGCGGTTATTACGAGCAGTACTTC. The encoded protein is CASSLQGGYYEQYF.

This rearrangement joins TRBV7-3 to TRBJ2-5; D is undetermined. The V gene's germline CDR1 is SGHTA and CDR2 FQGTGA. This CDR3 is built from 14 residues. The V end lost 4 bases, the J end lost 3 bases, and 12 bases lay between the germline ends. The CDR3 is CASSSSIQEETQYF. The DNA of the CDR3 is TGTGCCAGCAGCTCCTCAATTCAGGAAGAGACCCAGTACTTC.

This clone came up once. This same CDR3 is encoded by further DNA sequences in the sample. This chain links TRBV7-2 with TRBJ1-5; D is ambiguous. The V end lost 2 bases, the J end lost 3 bases, and 5 bases lay between the germline ends. The germline gives CDR1 SGHTA, CDR2 FQGNSA. The CDR3 length is 13 residues. The CDR3 loop is CASSLSPNQPQHF. CDR3 DNA: TGTGCCAGCAGCTTATCCCCCAATCAGCCCCAGCATTTT.

The chain combines TRBV29-1 with TRBJ2-3; D call uncertain. This CDR3 region has 14 residues. CDR1 and CDR2 from the germline V gene are SQVTM and ANQGSEA. V was trimmed by 5 bases and J by 0 bases, leaving 12 bases between them. Here the CDR3 DNA reads TGCAGCGTTCCGAGCTTAGAAAGCACAGATACGCAGTATTTT. It encodes CSVPSLESTDTQYF.

The rearrangement links TRBV12-5 to TRBJ1-1; D is undetermined. CDR3 length equals 13 residues. The germline V and J ends were trimmed by 1 base and 0 bases, with 3 bases remaining between them. Germline-derived CDR1 and CDR2 are LGHNT and FRNRAP. This CDR3 is CASGLGMNTEAFF. CDR3 nucleotide sequence: TGTGCTAGTGGTTTGGGCATGAACACTGAAGCTTTCTTT.

This chain links TRBV27 with TRBJ2-6; TRBD1 or TRBD2 may be the D gene (5 bases each). The CDR3 totals 15 residues. The V gene's germline CDR1 is MNHEY and CDR2 SMNVEV (reference sequence). Trimming took off 1 base at V and 1 base at J, with 5 bases between the two ends. In DNA form, the CDR3 reads TGTGCCAGCAGTTTATGGGGGTCTGGGGCCAACGTCCTGACTTTC. Its translation: CASSLWGSGANVLTF.

The chain uses TRBV5-6 and TRBJ1-5; D gene ambiguous. The CDR3 is 16 amino acids. Germline values: CDR1 SGHDT, CDR2 YYEEEE. With 3 bases removed from V and 5 bases from J, the gap between germline ends came to 18 bases. CDR3 in amino acids: CASSYSRRLADQPQHF. As DNA, the CDR3 is TGTGCCAGCAGCTATTCCCGGCGGTTGGCGGATCAGCCCCAGCATTTT.

The chain uses TRBV10-3 and TRBJ1-2; D uncertain. The CDR3 has 15 amino acids. The V end was cut by 0 bases, the J end by 3 bases, with 11 bases between. Germline lookup yields CDR1 ENHRY and CDR2 SYGVKD. CDR3 region: CAISESILDDYGYTF. The CDR3 nucleotides read TGTGCCATCAGTGAGTCGATATTGGATGACTATGGCTACACCTTC.

The chain employs TRBV5-1 and TRBJ1-3, with D uncertain. CDR1 SGHRS and CDR2 YFSETQ come from the germline V gene. This CDR3 is 15 amino acids long. The ends were cut back, 4 bases at V and 0 bases at J, with 11 bases in the middle. The CDR3 region is CASSGGGFSGNTIYF. In nucleotides, the CDR3 is TGCGCCAGCAGCGGAGGAGGGTTCTCTGGAAACACCATATATTTT.

V usage is TRBV6-1 and J usage is TRBJ1-5; a possible D gene is TRBD1 (6 bases). This CDR3 region has 19 residues. V lost 2 bases and J 7 bases, leaving 27 bases between the germline ends. Germline V gene lookup returns CDR1 MNHNS and CDR2 SASEGT. CDR3 sequence (DNA): TGTGCCAGCAGTGAAATTTTGCGTCGTGGTTGGGGGGCTGGGCAGCCCCAGCATTTT. This codes for CASSEILRRGWGAGQPQHF.

V and J are TRBV19 and TRBJ1-2, with D unclear. The CDR3 has 14 amino acids. V was pared by 3 bases and J by 4 bases, with 12 bases between. The germline CDR1 and CDR2 sequences are LNHDA and SQIVND (reference sequence). The CDR3 loop reads CASSIGVFGYGYTF. In DNA form, the CDR3 reads TGTGCCAGTAGTATCGGGGTTTTCGGCTATGGCTACACCTTC.

This sequence joins TRBV5-1 and TRBJ1-1; a possible D gene is TRBD1 (6 bases). Between the trimmed V and J ends, which lost 2 bases and 2 bases, there was a span of 22 bases. This CDR3 is 18 amino acids long. From germline, CDR1 is SGHRS and CDR2 YFSETQ. The CDR3 protein is CASSFNPRRTEENTEAFF. The CDR3, as DNA: TGCGCCAGCAGCTTTAATCCGCGGAGGACAGAAGAAAACACTGAAGCTTTCTTT. The full variable domain, rest sourced from reference TRBV5-1 and TRBJ1-1, is KAGVTQTPRYLIKTRGQQVTLSCSPISGHRSVSWYQQTPGQGLQFLFEYFSETQRNKGNFPGRFSGRQFSNSRSEMNVSTLELGDSALYLCASSFNPRRTEENTEAFFGQGTRLTVV.

The chain uses TRBV7-8 and TRBJ1-1, with D unclear. V lost 1 base to trimming and J lost 7 bases, with 13 bases between them. The germline CDR1 and CDR2 sequences are SGHVS and FQNEAQ. The CDR3 sequence is 14 residues long. The CDR3 nucleotides are TGTGCCAGCAGCTTAGATTTGGGCGGCATTGAAGCTTTCTTT. It encodes CASSLDLGGIEAFF.

The chain is built from TRBV11-1 and TRBJ1-1; 7 bases fit TRBD1. Germline V CDR1 and CDR2: SGHAT, FQDESV (reference sequence). V shed 5 bases, J shed 1 base, and the junction held 7 bases outside the gene matches. This CDR3 has 15 amino acids. DNA for the CDR3: TGTGCCAGCAGCGACGGACAGGTTAGGAACACTGAAGCTTTCTTT. Translated: CASSDGQVRNTEAFF.

Only one count was recorded for this clone. The chain is built from TRBV4-2 and TRBJ2-1; TRBD2 matches 8 bases. CDR3 size: 20 residues. The germline gives CDR1 LGHNA, CDR2 YNFKEQ. Trimming took 1 base from V and 5 from J; bases not matched to a gene: 19. The CDR3 spells CASSQAWTSLTPLGDNEQFF. For the CDR3, the DNA is TGTGCCAGCAGCCAAGCTTGGACTAGCCTGACACCTTTGGGAGACAATGAGCAGTTCTTC.

This chain links TRBV15 with TRBJ1-4; perhaps TRBD1 as D (5 bases). In germline, CDR1 is LNHNV, CDR2 YYDKDF (reference sequence). V lost 4 bases, J lost 6 bases, and 12 bases lay in between. The length of the CDR3 is 14 residues. The CDR3 spells CATSNSQEYEKLFF. The DNA for the CDR3 is TGTGCCACCAGCAATTCACAGGAATATGAAAAACTGTTTTTT.

The table lists this clone with a few counts. The CDR3 region is CASSSERSGAGELFF. The CDR3 bases are TGTGCCAGCAGCTCCGAGCGGAGCGGGGCCGGGGAGCTGTTTTTT. The genes are TRBV11-2 and TRBJ2-2; 7 bases line up with TRBD2. Germline trimming cut 4 bases from V and 6 bases from J; bases unmatched to any gene: 8. In germline, CDR1 is SGHAT, CDR2 FQNNGV. The CDR3 is 15 residues long. Together with reference TRBV11-2 and TRBJ2-2, the CDR3 gives the full variable domain: EAGVAQSPRYKIIEKRQSVAFWCNPISGHATLYWYQQILGQGPKLLIQFQNNGVVDDSQLPKDRFSAERLKGVDSTLKIQPAKLEDSAVYLCASSSERSGAGELFFGEGSRLTVL.

This clone was found a few times. V is TRBV7-2 and J is TRBJ1-5; D might be TRBD1 (5 bases). Between the trimmed V and J ends, which lost 1 base and 5 bases, there was a span of 15 bases. There are 16 residues in the CDR3. Germline CDR1 reads SGHTA; CDR2 reads FQGNSA. Written as DNA, the CDR3 is TGTGCCAGCAGCTTAGAAGGCGGGAGGGGCTATCAGCCCCAGCATTTT. It codes for CASSLEGGRGYQPQHF.